The rows below give T cell receptor beta chains drawn from one sample of a study of early T cells in non-severe SARS-CoV-2 infection. MiXCR, run by TCRdb on the 5' RACE reads, gives a single entry per CDR3 protein. The sample has 85,000 to 100,000 distinct CDR3 sequences, around a sixth seen once. Sequencing was done on a sample of whole blood. Source of these receptors: an adult who was a healthcare worker with PCR-confirmed SARS-CoV-2 infection or an uninfected control (not recorded which). The CDR3 runs from the conserved cysteine through the conserved F or W. The D gene is left open where the match is weak. Not every row has a clone size; where given, it reads once, few, many or a size class.

>.|few|TRBJ1-1|TRBV2
CASTKGQNTEAFF
TGTGCCAGCACTAAGGGGCAGAACACTGAAGCTTTCTTT
>.|few|TRBJ2-5|TRBV24-1
CATSDVSPQETQYF
TGTGCCACCAGTGATGTCAGCCCCCAAGAGACCCAGTACTTC
>.|.|TRBJ1-1|TRBV29-1
CSARPRANTEAFF
TGCAGCGCCCGACCGAGGGCGAACACTGAAGCTTTCTTT
>.|.|TRBJ1-1|TRBV7-2
CASSLAKENTEAFF
TGTGCCAGCAGCTTGGCGAAGGAGAACACTGAAGCTTTCTTT
>.|few|TRBJ2-1|TRBV20-1
CSASSYNEQFF
TGCAGTGCTAGCAGTTACAATGAGCAGTTCTTC
>TRBD1|few|TRBJ1-2|TRBV29-1
CSVGAYRGQDGYTF
TGCAGCGTTGGAGCTTACAGGGGGCAAGACGGCTACACCTTC
>.|.|TRBJ1-5|TRBV20-1
CSAQQNNQPQHF
TGCAGTGCTCAACAGAATAATCAGCCCCAGCATTTT
>TRBD1|few|TRBJ1-6|TRBV27
CASSLSRQGYSPLHF
TGTGCCAGCAGTTTATCGCGACAGGGCTATTCACCCCTCCACTTT
>TRBD2|.|TRBJ2-7|TRBV7-2
CASSPRTSGRGVQYF
TGTGCCAGCAGCCCCCGGACTAGCGGGAGAGGGGTGCAGTACTTC
>.|many|TRBJ1-2|TRBV20-1
CSARGRINYGYTF
TGCAGTGCTAGGGGACGGATTAACTATGGCTACACCTTC
>TRBD1|.|TRBJ1-5|TRBV4-1
CASSQPTGDSKPQHF
TGCGCCAGCAGCCAACCGACCGGGGACAGCAAGCCCCAGCATTTT
>TRBD1|once|TRBJ1-5|TRBV5-1
CASSWSGQGDQPQHF
TGCGCCAGCAGCTGGAGCGGACAGGGGGACCAGCCCCAGCATTTT
>.|.|TRBJ2-7|TRBV27
CASSGYRTADAWEQYF
TGTGCCAGCAGTGGCTACCGGACTGCCGACGCTTGGGAGCAGTACTTC
>TRBD1|many|TRBJ1-1|TRBV29-1
CSVGEGAPILEAFF
TGCAGCGTGGGAGAGGGGGCGCCTATCCTTGAGGCTTTCTTT
>.|many|TRBJ1-1|TRBV5-1
CASSLDNPGTEAFF
TGCGCCAGCAGCTTGGACAACCCGGGGACTGAAGCTTTCTTT
>TRBD1|.|TRBJ1-4|TRBV12-3/TRBV12-4
CASSPLTGGREKLFF
TGTGCCAGCAGTCCTTTGACAGGGGGCCGGGAAAAACTGTTTTTT
>TRBD1|.|TRBJ1-1|TRBV28
CASTQLDRASTEAFF
TGTGCCAGCACCCAGTTGGACAGGGCATCGACTGAAGCTTTCTTT
>.|few|TRBJ1-1|TRBV7-9
CASRSASADTEAFF
TGTGCCAGCAGATCGGCGAGTGCGGACACTGAAGCTTTCTTT
>.|.|TRBJ1-1|TRBV6-4
CASSDFVGAEAFF
TGTGCCAGCAGTGACTTTGTCGGGGCTGAAGCTTTCTTT
>TRBD1|many|TRBJ2-5|TRBV11-2
CASSSGTGEPQETQYF
TGTGCCAGCAGCTCCGGGACAGGGGAGCCACAAGAGACCCAGTACTTC
>TRBD1|many|TRBJ1-5|TRBV9
CASSPSGGQGQPQHF
TGTGCCAGCAGCCCAAGTGGGGGACAGGGGCAGCCCCAGCATTTT
>.|.|TRBJ1-1|TRBV27
CASSLSGFLNTEAFF
TGTGCCAGCAGTTTAAGCGGGTTTTTGAACACTGAAGCTTTCTTT
>.|.|TRBJ2-2|TRBV20-1
CSARESDTNTGELFF
TGCAGTGCTAGAGAAAGCGACACCAACACCGGGGAGCTGTTTTTT
>.|few|TRBJ2-5|TRBV7-6
CASSALFGTQYF
TGTGCCAGCAGCGCCCTCTTTGGGACCCAGTACTTC
>.|few|TRBJ1-6|TRBV25-1
CASSRGMASPLHF
TGTGCCAGCAGTCGAGGGATGGCTTCACCCCTCCACTTT
>.|.|TRBJ1-1|TRBV7-9
CASSPTGLEAFF
TGTGCCAGCAGCCCAACAGGACTTGAAGCTTTCTTT
>.|.|TRBJ1-1|TRBV2
CASSAGGSYTEAFF
TGTGCCAGCAGTGCCGGAGGGAGCTACACTGAAGCTTTCTTT
>.|.|TRBJ2-2|TRBV3-1
CASSQEREAAYTGELFF
TGTGCCAGCAGCCAAGAGAGAGAAGCGGCCTACACCGGGGAGCTGTTTTTT
>TRBD2|.|TRBJ2-1|TRBV18
CASSPEVAGGNNEQFF
TGTGCCAGCTCACCAGAAGTAGCGGGAGGAAACAATGAGCAGTTCTTC
>.|few|TRBJ2-1|TRBV7-7
CASSLYPGSGYNEQFF
TGTGCCAGCAGCTTATATCCGGGAAGCGGGTACAATGAGCAGTTCTTC
>TRBD2|many|TRBJ2-3|TRBV20-1
CSGRAGFTDTQYF
TGCAGTGGTAGAGCGGGGTTCACAGATACGCAGTATTTT
>.|few|TRBJ1-3|TRBV6-6
CASSSSRTAGNTIYF
TGTGCCAGCAGTTCCTCCCGGACTGCGGGAAACACCATATATTTT
>TRBD2|.|TRBJ2-7|TRBV29-1
CSVGTNEQYF
TGCAGCGTAGGGACTAACGAGCAGTACTTC
>TRBD2|many|TRBJ2-1|TRBV19
CASSPLAGAYNEQFF
TGTGCCAGTAGTCCTCTGGCGGGAGCCTACAATGAGCAGTTCTTC
>.|many|TRBJ2-5|TRBV27
CASSLNTPLQGAETQYF
TGTGCCAGCAGTTTAAATACCCCACTACAGGGAGCAGAGACCCAGTACTTC
>.|.|TRBJ2-3|TRBV29-1
CSVEDGGSSTDTQYF
TGCAGCGTTGAGGACGGGGGATCTAGCACAGATACGCAGTATTTT
>.|.|TRBJ2-3|TRBV28
CASSPPRPGATDTQYF
TGTGCCAGCAGTCCACCACGGCCAGGGGCAACAGATACGCAGTATTTT
>TRBD1|few|TRBJ1-5|TRBV28
CASSWTGGVQPQHF
TGTGCCAGCAGTTGGACAGGGGGCGTCCAGCCCCAGCATTTT
>TRBD2|few|TRBJ2-5|TRBV2
CASSGTSGGETQYF
TGTGCCAGCAGCGGGACTAGCGGGGGTGAGACCCAGTACTTC
>TRBD1|few|TRBJ2-2|TRBV12-3/TRBV12-4
CASTLDRDSINTGELFF
TGTGCCAGCACCCTCGATAGGGACAGTATAAACACCGGGGAGCTGTTTTTT
>.|.|TRBJ2-2|TRBV24-1
CATSDSASGDTGELFF
TGTGCCACCAGTGACTCTGCTTCAGGGGACACCGGGGAGCTGTTTTTT
>.|many|TRBJ2-7|TRBV7-8
CASSLPSYEQYF
TGTGCCAGCAGCTTACCATCCTACGAGCAGTACTTC